Listed below are T cell receptor beta chains from one sample, sequenced in a study of CD8+ T cells in alopecia areata. Libraries were prepared by immunoSEQ multiplex PCR; TCRdb keeps only in-frame clonotypes and omits some of them. This table has some 200,000 clones, 58% appearing once. The starting material was CD8+ T cells sorted from blood, obtained at week 24, from a patient treated with tofacitinib. The receptors were sampled from a human donor with alopecia areata. CDR3s include the opening cysteine and the closing phenylalanine or tryptophan. The D gene is left open where the match is weak. Size is omitted from some rows. Given values are once, few, many or a class for expanded clones.

j_call	d_call	v_call	clone_size	cdr3_aa	cdr3_nt
TRBJ2-1	.	TRBV5-6	.	CASSSGQSSYNEQFF	TGTGCCAGCAGTTCCGGACAAAGCTCCTACAATGAGCAGTTCTTC
TRBJ1-1	.	TRBV7-9	.	CASSKGSTEAFF	TGTGCCAGCAGCAAGGGGAGCACTGAAGCTTTCTTT
TRBJ2-5	.	TRBV9	.	CASSPQGSETQYF	TGTGCCAGCAGCCCCCAGGGGTCGGAGACCCAGTACTTC
TRBJ2-7	.	TRBV29-1	few	CSARGTDTYEQYF	TGCAGCGCTCGAGGGACGGATACCTACGAGCAGTACTTC
TRBJ2-3	.	TRBV2	.	CASRGSRQYF	TGTGCCAGCAGGGGATCGAGACAGTATTTT
TRBJ1-1	TRBD1	TRBV29-1	few	CSVDGTGGENTEAFF	TGCAGCGTCGATGGGACAGGGGGCGAGAACACTGAAGCTTTCTTT
TRBJ2-1	.	TRBV2	once	CASSDPRGKSSYNEQFF	TGTGCCAGCAGTGACCCTCGGGGAAAAAGCTCCTACAATGAGCAGTTCTTC
TRBJ1-2	.	TRBV19	.	CASRAYGYTF	TGTGCCAGCCGGGCCTATGGCTACACCTTC
TRBJ2-7	.	TRBV19	.	CASTPSEQYF	TGTGCCAGTACCCCTTCAGAGCAGTACTTC
TRBJ2-4	TRBD1	TRBV5-6	.	CASGTGGNIQYF	TGTGCCAGCGGGACAGGGGGAAACATTCAATACTTC
TRBJ1-2	TRBD1	TRBV14	.	CASSRPGQGANYGYTF	TGTGCCAGCAGCCGACCGGGACAGGGGGCCAACTATGGCTACACCTTC
TRBJ2-7	.	TRBV27	.	CASSSSAQIYEQYF	TGTGCCAGCAGTTCTTCCGCCCAGATCTACGAGCAGTACTTC
TRBJ2-2	.	TRBV5-6	.	CASSFGQYTGELFF	TGTGCCAGCAGCTTCGGGCAGTATACCGGGGAGCTGTTTTTT
TRBJ1-1	TRBD1	TRBV5-5	few	CASSRRQGWEVTEAFF	TGTGCCAGCAGCAGACGACAGGGGTGGGAGGTCACTGAAGCTTTCTTT
TRBJ1-1	.	TRBV7-3	.	CASSLTARAAEAFF	TGTGCCAGCAGCTTAACCGCCAGGGCTGCTGAAGCTTTCTTT
TRBJ2-2	TRBD1	TRBV5-1	.	CASSYGQDRTGELFF	TGCGCCAGCAGCTACGGACAGGACCGAACCGGGGAGCTGTTTTTT
TRBJ1-2	.	TRBV30	.	CAWRARVYGYTF	TGTGCCTGGAGGGCCAGGGTCTATGGCTACACCTTC
TRBJ1-6	.	TRBV19	few	CASSKTLSSPLHF	TGTGCCAGTAGCAAAACCCTGAGTTCACCCCTCCACTTT
TRBJ2-4	.	TRBV29-1	.	CSVLPLAKNIQYF	TGCAGCGTTCTCCCTCTAGCCAAAAACATTCAGTACTTC
TRBJ2-1	.	TRBV4-1	.	CASRGEYEQFF	TGCGCCAGCAGGGGGGAATATGAGCAGTTCTTC
TRBJ1-1	.	TRBV7-9	once	CASSLYRGTEAFF	TGTGCCAGCAGCTTATATCGGGGAACTGAAGCTTTCTTT
TRBJ2-1	.	TRBV11-2	.	CASSLDIDEQFF	TGTGCCAGCAGCTTAGATATCGATGAGCAGTTCTTC
TRBJ1-5	.	TRBV21-1	.	CASSKFGDLLGQPQHF	TGTGCCAGCAGCAAATTTGGGGACCTCCTGGGTCAGCCCCAGCATTTT
TRBJ1-5	TRBD1	TRBV25-1	.	CASSAQGEFPQHF	TGTGCCAGCAGTGCACAGGGGGAATTCCCCCAGCATTTT
TRBJ2-1	.	TRBV18	.	CASSPPRRDSSYNEQFF	TGTGCCAGCTCACCACCAAGACGCGACAGCTCCTACAATGAGCAGTTCTTC
TRBJ1-2	.	TRBV13	few	CASSLEWQGPDGNYGYTF	TGTGCCAGCAGCTTAGAGTGGCAGGGTCCCGACGGTAACTATGGCTACACCTTC
TRBJ1-1	.	TRBV20-1	.	CSARPRFEAFF	TGCAGTGCTAGGCCCAGATTTGAAGCTTTCTTT
TRBJ1-2	TRBD1	TRBV27	.	CASSLRGQRNYGYTF	TGTGCCAGCAGTTTAAGGGGACAGCGGAACTATGGCTACACCTTC
TRBJ1-1	TRBD1	TRBV28	.	CASRRQGKPEAFF	TGTGCCAGCAGGCGACAGGGGAAACCTGAAGCTTTCTTT
TRBJ2-4	TRBD1	TRBV20-1	few	CSAHRGRVQYF	TGCAGTGCCCACAGGGGGCGAGTTCAGTACTTC
TRBJ2-2	TRBD1	TRBV7-2	.	CASSPDRGLDPGELFF	TGTGCCAGCAGCCCGGACAGGGGACTCGATCCCGGGGAGCTGTTTTTT
TRBJ1-1	TRBD1	TRBV5-1	.	CASSLPEGAAVNTEAFF	TGCGCCAGCAGCCTCCCAGAGGGGGCCGCGGTGAACACTGAAGCTTTCTTT
TRBJ2-3	TRBD2	TRBV5-1	.	CASSLEQRSGISTDTQYF	TGCGCCAGCAGCTTGGAACAACGGAGCGGGATTAGCACAGATACGCAGTATTTT
TRBJ2-7	TRBD1	TRBV2	once	CASSGGPGQGSYEQYF	TGTGCCAGCAGTGGGGGACCGGGACAGGGTTCCTACGAGCAGTACTTC
TRBJ2-5	.	TRBV13	few	CASSLGLQETQYF	TGTGCCAGCAGCTTAGGCCTCCAAGAGACCCAGTACTTC
TRBJ2-7	TRBD2	TRBV27	.	CASSVTSGTYEQYF	TGTGCCAGCAGTGTGACTAGCGGAACCTACGAGCAGTACTTC
TRBJ1-2	.	TRBV20-1	.	CSAEGMGYTF	TGCAGTGCCGAGGGTATGGGCTACACCTTC
TRBJ2-7	TRBD1	TRBV13	few	CASDRGSREQYF	TGTGCCAGCGACAGGGGCTCCCGCGAGCAGTACTTC
TRBJ1-5	.	TRBV30	.	CAWAERDIANQPQHF	TGTGCCTGGGCGGAAAGGGACATCGCGAATCAGCCCCAGCATTTT
TRBJ1-4	.	TRBV7-9	.	CASSTGSNEKLFF	TGTGCCAGCAGCACAGGATCTAATGAAAAACTGTTTTTT
TRBJ2-1	.	TRBV4-1	.	CASSGPGEQFF	TGCGCCAGCAGTGGCCCGGGAGAGCAGTTCTTC
TRBJ1-2	.	TRBV7-3	few	CASSLTPGGAYGYTF	TGTGCCAGCAGCTTAACACCCGGAGGGGCATATGGCTACACCTTC
TRBJ2-7	.	TRBV6-1	large	CASSPDKGFYEQYF	TGTGCCAGCAGTCCGGACAAGGGATTCTACGAGCAGTACTTC
TRBJ1-4	.	TRBV5-6	.	CASSLPGEKLFF	TGTGCCAGCAGCTTGCCGGGTGAAAAACTGTTTTTT
TRBJ2-7	.	TRBV18	.	CASSPGVEQYF	TGTGCCAGCTCGCCAGGGGTCGAGCAGTACTTC
TRBJ1-5	TRBD1	TRBV30	.	CAWSQTGSNQPQHF	TGTGCCTGGAGTCAGACAGGGTCGAATCAGCCCCAGCATTTT
TRBJ1-5	TRBD1	TRBV28	.	CASSPTGEGNQPQHF	TGTGCCAGCAGTCCAACAGGGGAGGGCAATCAGCCCCAGCATTTT
TRBJ2-5	.	TRBV25-1	.	CASSAGQPGGMGETQYF	TGTGCCAGCAGCGCCGGACAGCCAGGAGGAATGGGAGAGACCCAGTACTTC
TRBJ2-7	.	TRBV6-1	.	CASSVGRQVSYEQYF	TGTGCCAGCAGTGTTGGGAGGCAGGTCTCCTACGAGCAGTACTTC